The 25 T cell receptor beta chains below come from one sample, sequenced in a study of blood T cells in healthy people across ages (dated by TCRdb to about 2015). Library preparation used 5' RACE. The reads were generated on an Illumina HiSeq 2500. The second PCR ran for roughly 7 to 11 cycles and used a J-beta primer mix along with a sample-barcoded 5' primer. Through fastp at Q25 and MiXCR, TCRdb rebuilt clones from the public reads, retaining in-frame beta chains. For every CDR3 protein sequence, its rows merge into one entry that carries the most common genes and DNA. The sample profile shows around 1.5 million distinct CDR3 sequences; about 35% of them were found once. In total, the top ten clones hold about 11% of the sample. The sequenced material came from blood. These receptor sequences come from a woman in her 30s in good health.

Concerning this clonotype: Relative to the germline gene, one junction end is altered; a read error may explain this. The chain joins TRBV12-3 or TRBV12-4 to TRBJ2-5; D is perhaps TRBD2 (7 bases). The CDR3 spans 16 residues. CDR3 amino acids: CANSLAGARGPLEQYF. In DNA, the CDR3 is TGTGCCAACAGTTTGGCCGGGGCGCGGGGGCCCTTGGAGCAGTACTTC.

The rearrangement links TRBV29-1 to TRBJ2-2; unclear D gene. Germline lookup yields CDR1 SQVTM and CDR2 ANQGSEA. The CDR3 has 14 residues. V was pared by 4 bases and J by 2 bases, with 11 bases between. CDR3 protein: CSVAGWGNTGELFF. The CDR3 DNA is TGCAGCGTTGCTGGATGGGGAAACACCGGGGAGCTGTTTTTT.

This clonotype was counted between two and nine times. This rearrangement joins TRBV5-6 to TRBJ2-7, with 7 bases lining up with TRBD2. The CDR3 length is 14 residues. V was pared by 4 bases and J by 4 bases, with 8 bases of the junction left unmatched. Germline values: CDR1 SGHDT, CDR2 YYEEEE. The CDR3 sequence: CASSRGGSDYEQYF. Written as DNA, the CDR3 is TGTGCCAGCAGCCGCGGGGGATCGGATTACGAGCAGTACTTC.

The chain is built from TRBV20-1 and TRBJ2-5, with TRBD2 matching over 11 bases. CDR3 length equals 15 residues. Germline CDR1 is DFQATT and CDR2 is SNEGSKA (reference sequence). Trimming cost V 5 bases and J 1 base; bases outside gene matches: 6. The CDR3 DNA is TGCAGTGCTGCCCCGGGACTAGCGGCCCAAGAGACCCAGTACTTC. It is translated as CSAAPGLAAQETQYF.

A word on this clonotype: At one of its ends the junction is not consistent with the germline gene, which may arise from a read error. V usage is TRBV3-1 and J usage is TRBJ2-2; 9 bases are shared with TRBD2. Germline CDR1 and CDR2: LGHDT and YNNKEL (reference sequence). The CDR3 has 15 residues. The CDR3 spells CASSQRLAVTGERFF. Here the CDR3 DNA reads TGTGCCAGCAGCCAAAGACTAGCGGTCACCGGGGAGCGGTTTTTT.

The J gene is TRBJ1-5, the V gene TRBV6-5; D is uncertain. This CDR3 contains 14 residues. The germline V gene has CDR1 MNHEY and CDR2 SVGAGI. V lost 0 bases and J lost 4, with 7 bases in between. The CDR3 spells CASSYSYGNQPQHF. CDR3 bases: TGTGCCAGCAGTTACTCCTACGGTAATCAGCCCCAGCATTTT.

The CDR3 protein is CASSRLAGGRYF. CDR3 nucleotide sequence: TGTGCCAGCAGCCGATTAGCGGGGGGGCGGTACTTC. The chain recombines TRBV9 with TRBJ2-4; 11 positions match TRBD2. V gave up 4 bases and J gave up 15 bases; unmatched junction bases: 6. Germline CDR1 is SGDLS and CDR2 is YYNGEE. This CDR3 comprises 12 residues.

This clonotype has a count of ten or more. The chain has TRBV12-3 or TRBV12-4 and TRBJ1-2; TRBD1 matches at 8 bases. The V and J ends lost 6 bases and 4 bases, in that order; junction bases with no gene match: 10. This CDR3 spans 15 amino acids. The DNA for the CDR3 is TGTGCCAGCAGCCCACCGGGACAGGAAGGCTATGGCTACACCTTC. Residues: CASSPPGQEGYGYTF.

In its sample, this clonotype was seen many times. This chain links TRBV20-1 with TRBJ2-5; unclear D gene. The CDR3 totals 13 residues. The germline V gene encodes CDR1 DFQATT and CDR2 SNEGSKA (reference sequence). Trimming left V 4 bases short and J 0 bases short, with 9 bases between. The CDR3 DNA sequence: TGCAGTGCTATGTACACGTACCAAGAGACCCAGTACTTC. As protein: CSAMYTYQETQYF.

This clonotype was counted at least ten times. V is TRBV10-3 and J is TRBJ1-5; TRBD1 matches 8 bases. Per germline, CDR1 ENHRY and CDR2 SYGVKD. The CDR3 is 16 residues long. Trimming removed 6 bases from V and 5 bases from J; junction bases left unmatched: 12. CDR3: CAISPGQGMGDQPQHF. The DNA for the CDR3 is TGTGCCATCAGCCCAGGACAGGGTATGGGGGATCAGCCCCAGCATTTT.

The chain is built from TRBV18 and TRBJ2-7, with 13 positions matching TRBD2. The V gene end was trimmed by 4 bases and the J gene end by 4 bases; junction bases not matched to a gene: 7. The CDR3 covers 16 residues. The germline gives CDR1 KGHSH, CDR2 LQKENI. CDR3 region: CASSRITSGGEYEQYF. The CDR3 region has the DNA TGTGCCAGCTCACGGATCACTAGCGGGGGGGAGTACGAGCAGTACTTC.

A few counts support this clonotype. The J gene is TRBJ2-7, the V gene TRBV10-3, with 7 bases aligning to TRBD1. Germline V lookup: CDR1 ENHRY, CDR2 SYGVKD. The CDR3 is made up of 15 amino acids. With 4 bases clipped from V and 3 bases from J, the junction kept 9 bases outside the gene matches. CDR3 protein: CAISGAQGQHYEQYF. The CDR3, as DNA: TGTGCCATCAGTGGTGCACAGGGACAGCACTACGAGCAGTACTTC.

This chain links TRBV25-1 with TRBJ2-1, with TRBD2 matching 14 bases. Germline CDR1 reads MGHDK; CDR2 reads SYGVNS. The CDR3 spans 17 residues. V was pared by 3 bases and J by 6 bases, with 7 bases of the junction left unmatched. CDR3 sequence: CASSDSTTSGRANEQFF. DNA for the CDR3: TGTGCCAGCAGTGATTCTACGACTAGCGGGAGGGCCAATGAGCAGTTCTTC.

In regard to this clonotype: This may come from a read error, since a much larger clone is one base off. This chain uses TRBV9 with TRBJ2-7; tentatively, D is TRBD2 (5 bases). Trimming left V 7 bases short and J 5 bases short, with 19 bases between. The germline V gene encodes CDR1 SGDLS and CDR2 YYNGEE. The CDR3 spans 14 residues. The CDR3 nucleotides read TGTGCCAGCGCCGAGGGAGCCGTTCCCCACGAGCAGTACTTC. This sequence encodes CASAEGAVPHEQYF. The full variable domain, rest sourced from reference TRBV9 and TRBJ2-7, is DSGVTQTPKHLITATGQRVTLRCSPRSGDLSVYWYQQSLDQGLQFLIQYYNGEERAKGNILERFSAQQFPDLHSELNLSSLELGDSALYFCASAEGAVPHEQYFGPGTRLTVT.

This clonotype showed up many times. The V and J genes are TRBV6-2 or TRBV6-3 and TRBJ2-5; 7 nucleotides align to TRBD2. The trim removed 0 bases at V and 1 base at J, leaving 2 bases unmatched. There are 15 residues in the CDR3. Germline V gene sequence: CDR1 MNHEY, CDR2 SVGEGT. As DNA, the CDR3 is TGTGCCAGCAGTTACTCCCGGACTAGCCAAGAGACCCAGTACTTC. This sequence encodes CASSYSRTSQETQYF.

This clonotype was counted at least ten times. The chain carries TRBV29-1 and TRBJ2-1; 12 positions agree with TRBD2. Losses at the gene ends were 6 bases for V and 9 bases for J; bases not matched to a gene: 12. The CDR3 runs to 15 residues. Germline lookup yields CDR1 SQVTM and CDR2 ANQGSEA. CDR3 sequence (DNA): TGCAGCGTCGTCCATAGACTAGCGGGAGTGAGTGAGCAGTTCTTC. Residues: CSVVHRLAGVSEQFF.

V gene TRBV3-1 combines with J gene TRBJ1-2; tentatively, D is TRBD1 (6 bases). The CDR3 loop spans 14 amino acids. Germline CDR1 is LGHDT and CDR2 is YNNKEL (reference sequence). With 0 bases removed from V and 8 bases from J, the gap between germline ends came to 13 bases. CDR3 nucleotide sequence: TGTGCCAGCAGCCAAGATGCAGGGGCGCAGGGCTACACCTTC. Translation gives CASSQDAGAQGYTF.

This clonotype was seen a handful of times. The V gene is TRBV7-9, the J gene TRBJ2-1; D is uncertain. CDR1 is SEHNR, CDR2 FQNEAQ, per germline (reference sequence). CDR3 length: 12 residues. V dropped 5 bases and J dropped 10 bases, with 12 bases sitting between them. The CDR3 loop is CASSDRRREQFF. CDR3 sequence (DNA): TGTGCCAGCAGCGACCGGCGGCGGGAGCAGTTCTTC.

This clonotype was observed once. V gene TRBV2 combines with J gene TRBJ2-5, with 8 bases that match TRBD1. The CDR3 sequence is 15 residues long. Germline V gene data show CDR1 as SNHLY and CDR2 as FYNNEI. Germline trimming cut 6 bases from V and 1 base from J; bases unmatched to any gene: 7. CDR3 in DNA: TGTGCCAGCAGAGGAGGACAGGGAACCCAAGAGACCCAGTACTTC. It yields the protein CASRGGQGTQETQYF.

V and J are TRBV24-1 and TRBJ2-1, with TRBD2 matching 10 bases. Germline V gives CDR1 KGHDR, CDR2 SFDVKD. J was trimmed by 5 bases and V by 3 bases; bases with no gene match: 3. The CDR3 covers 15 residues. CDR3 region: CATSDLAGVNNEQFF. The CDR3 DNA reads TGTGCCACCAGTGATCTAGCGGGAGTTAACAATGAGCAGTTCTTC.

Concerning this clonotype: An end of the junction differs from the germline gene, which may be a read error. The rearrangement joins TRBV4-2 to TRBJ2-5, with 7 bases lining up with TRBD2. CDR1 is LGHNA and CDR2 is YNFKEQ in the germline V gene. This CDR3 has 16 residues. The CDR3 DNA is TGTGCCAGCAGCCAAGAAGCTAGCGGACTACAAGAGACCCGGTACTTC. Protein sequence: CASSQEASGLQETRYF.

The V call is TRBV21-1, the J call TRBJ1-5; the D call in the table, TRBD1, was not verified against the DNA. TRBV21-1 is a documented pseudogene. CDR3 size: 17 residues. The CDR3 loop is CASSAPGPNYSNQPQHF. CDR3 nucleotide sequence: TGTGCCAGCAGCGCACCGGGGCCTAATTATAGCAATCAGCCCCAGCATTTT.

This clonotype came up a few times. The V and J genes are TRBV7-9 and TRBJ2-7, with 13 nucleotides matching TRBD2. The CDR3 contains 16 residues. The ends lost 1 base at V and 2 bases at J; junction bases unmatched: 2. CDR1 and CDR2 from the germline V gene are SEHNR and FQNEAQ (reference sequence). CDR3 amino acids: CASSLGLAGGAYEQYF. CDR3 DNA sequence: TGTGCCAGCAGCTTAGGACTAGCGGGGGGAGCCTACGAGCAGTACTTC.

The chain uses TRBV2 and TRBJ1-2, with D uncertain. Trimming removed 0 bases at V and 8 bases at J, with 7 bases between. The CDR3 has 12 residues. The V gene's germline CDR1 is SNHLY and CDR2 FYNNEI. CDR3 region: CASSEALGGYTF. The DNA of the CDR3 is TGTGCCAGCAGTGAAGCGCTGGGGGGCTACACCTTC.

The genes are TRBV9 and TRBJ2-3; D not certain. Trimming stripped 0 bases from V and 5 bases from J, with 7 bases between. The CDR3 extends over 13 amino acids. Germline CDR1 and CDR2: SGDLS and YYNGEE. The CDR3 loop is CASSVDSRDTQYF. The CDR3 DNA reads TGTGCCAGCAGCGTAGACTCTAGAGATACGCAGTATTTT. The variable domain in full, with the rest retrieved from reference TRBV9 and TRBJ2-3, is DSGVTQTPKHLITATGQRVTLRCSPRSGDLSVYWYQQSLDQGLQFLIQYYNGEERAKGNILERFSAQQFPDLHSELNLSSLELGDSALYFCASSVDSRDTQYFGPGTRLTVL.